Shown below are 27 T cell receptor beta chains from a single sample sequenced in a study of Graves' ophthalmopathy and Graves' hyperthyroidism. Amplified TCR beta CDR3 regions were obtained using RNA transcripts as template. First-round RT-PCR relied on HTBI primers, and a second-round multiplex PCR came next. TCRdb passed the multiplex PCR reads through MiXCR, listing each CDR3 protein once. The table shows about 380,000 distinct CDR3 sequences, with over 15% occurring only once. Material: peripheral blood. Receptor source: a woman under 30 with stable Graves' hyperthyroidism.

This clonotype was picked up many times. The chain links TRBV7-3 to TRBJ1-2; 7 bases line up with TRBD1. The CDR3 has 15 amino acids. Losses at the gene ends were 5 bases for V and 5 bases for J; bases not matched to a gene: 11. Per germline, CDR1 SGHTA and CDR2 FQGTGA. As DNA, the CDR3 is TGTGCCAGCAGCCAAACAGGGGACGGCTCTTATGGCTACACCTTC. Translating gives CASSQTGDGSYGYTF.

At least ten counts were recorded for this clonotype. The V call is TRBV29-1, the J call TRBJ1-3, with D possibly matching TRBD1 (6 bases). The germline V gene encodes CDR1 SQVTM and CDR2 ANQGSEA. V dropped 1 base and J dropped 4 bases, with 8 bases sitting between them. The CDR3 is 13 residues long. Here the CDR3 reads CSVEGGGGNTIYF. DNA of the CDR3: TGCAGCGTTGAAGGTGGGGGCGGAAACACCATATATTTT.

In its sample, this clonotype was seen many times. Written as DNA, the CDR3 is TGTGCCAGCAGCTTAGGGCCATCGGGGGGTCTGGAGACCCAGTACTTC. Residues: CASSLGPSGGLETQYF. The chain couples TRBV7-2 to TRBJ2-5; TRBD2 matches at 7 bases. Germline V CDR1 and CDR2: SGHTA, FQGNSA. J was trimmed by 5 bases and V by 1 base; bases with no gene match: 10. CDR3 length: 16 amino acids.

The V and J genes are TRBV2 and TRBJ2-2, with 9 bases lining up with TRBD2. The CDR3 contains 14 residues. V trimming: 8 bases; J trimming: 6 bases; junction bases outside the gene matches: 7. Germline V gives CDR1 SNHLY, CDR2 FYNNEI. CDR3 bases: TGTGCCAGCGATATAGCGGGGGCGTCCGGGGAGCTGTTTTTT. It codes for CASDIAGASGELFF.

This clonotype was recorded many times. The V and J genes are TRBV6-1 and TRBJ2-5; D is unclear. V lost 4 bases and J 5 bases, leaving 11 bases between the germline ends. CDR3 length: 13 amino acids. The germline V gene has CDR1 MNHNS and CDR2 SASEGT. As DNA, the CDR3 is TGTGCCAGCAGTGTAGAGTTGTGGGAGACCCAGTACTTC. This translates into CASSVELWETQYF.

This clonotype has at least ten counts. This chain uses TRBV7-9 with TRBJ1-2; D gene ambiguous. The CDR3 sequence is 13 residues long. Looked up from germline, CDR1 is SEHNR and CDR2 is FQNEAQ (reference sequence). V was shortened by 6 bases and J by 6 bases, with 14 bases between the two germline ends. The CDR3 is CASSPPGVDGYTF. The CDR3 bases are TGTGCCAGCAGTCCCCCTGGGGTGGATGGCTACACCTTC.

There are many counts of this clonotype. This chain joins TRBV13 and TRBJ2-7; TRBD2 aligns across 12 bases. After removal of 5 bases from V and 0 bases from J, the junction contained 11 bases not matched to a gene. Per the germline V gene, CDR1 is PRHDT and CDR2 is FYEKMQ (reference sequence). The CDR3 is 18 residues long. The CDR3 loop reads CASSRGLAGTRSSYEQYF. The CDR3 DNA sequence: TGTGCCAGCAGCCGCGGACTAGCGGGGACCAGGAGCTCCTACGAGCAGTACTTC.

This clonotype was found a few times. The J gene is TRBJ1-6, the V gene TRBV19, with D uncertain. Trimming took off 4 bases at V and 3 bases at J, with 13 bases between the two ends. The CDR3 runs 16 residues. Germline CDR1 LNHDA, CDR2 SQIVND (reference sequence). CDR3 nucleotide sequence: TGTGCCAGTAGTACAACCGGACCTTTCTATAATTCACCCCTCCACTTT. It specifies CASSTTGPFYNSPLHF. Supplemented by reference TRBV19 and TRBJ1-6, the full variable domain reads DGGITQSPKYLFRKEGQNVTLSCEQNLNHDAMYWYRQDPGQGLRLIYYSQIVNDFQKGDIAEGYSVSREKKESFPLTVTSAQKNPTAFYLCASSTTGPFYNSPLHFGNGTRLTVT.

This clonotype was detected ten times or more. The chain carries TRBV24-1 and TRBJ1-1; TRBD1 matches 7 bases. The CDR3 has 14 amino acids. Germline assignment: CDR1 KGHDR and CDR2 SFDVKD. With 4 bases clipped from V and 10 bases from J, the junction kept 11 bases outside the gene matches. DNA for the CDR3: TGTGCCACCAGTGACCCGGGACAGTTCACCGGAGCTTTCTTT. Translated, it gives CATSDPGQFTGAFF.

This clonotype was seen ten or more times. The chain carries TRBV19 and TRBJ1-1, with no clear D. Germline V gene lookup returns CDR1 LNHDA and CDR2 SQIVND (reference sequence). The V end lost 4 bases, the J end lost 4 bases, and 1 base lay between the germline ends. The CDR3 covers 10 residues. The DNA for the CDR3 is TGTGCCAGTAGTACCACTGAAGCTTTCTTT. Amino acid sequence: CASSTTEAFF. Variable domain in full (rest from reference TRBV19 and TRBJ1-1): DGGITQSPKYLFRKEGQNVTLSCEQNLNHDAMYWYRQDPGQGLRLIYYSQIVNDFQKGDIAEGYSVSREKKESFPLTVTSAQKNPTAFYLCASSTTEAFFGQGTRLTVV.

This clonotype was observed many times. This chain connects TRBV24-1 to TRBJ2-5; 7 bases fit TRBD1. This CDR3 is built from 19 residues. V shed 7 bases and J 4 bases; nucleotides not matched to a gene: 23. Looked up from germline, CDR1 is KGHDR and CDR2 is SFDVKD. CDR3 loop: CATRNLGAVTGCYPETQYF. CDR3 DNA: TGTGCCACCAGGAACCTTGGCGCCGTGACAGGGTGTTATCCAGAGACCCAGTACTTC.

The J gene is TRBJ1-2, the V gene TRBV12-3 or TRBV12-4; D is unclear. Trimming removed 3 bases from V and 2 bases from J, with 7 bases in between. CDR3 length: 13 residues. CDR3 protein: CASSFIANYGYTF. CDR3 nucleotide sequence: TGTGCCAGCAGTTTTATCGCAAACTATGGCTACACCTTC.

This clonotype showed up many times. This chain uses TRBV12-3 or TRBV12-4 with TRBJ1-1, with 9 bases lining up with TRBD1. The V gene end was trimmed by 6 bases and the J gene end by 4 bases; junction bases not matched to a gene: 9. There are 15 residues in the CDR3. The CDR3 region is CASSPQGAGGTEAFF. CDR3 coding DNA: TGTGCCAGCAGCCCACAGGGGGCTGGGGGCACTGAAGCTTTCTTT.

The V gene is TRBV11-2, the J gene TRBJ2-5; no clear D gene. Trimming pared 0 bases from V and 0 bases from J, leaving 8 bases between. CDR3 length: 15 residues. Germline V gives CDR1 SGHAT, CDR2 FQNNGV. CDR3 in amino acids: CASSLEWQNQETQYF. DNA of the CDR3: TGTGCCAGCAGCTTAGAGTGGCAGAACCAAGAGACCCAGTACTTC.

This clonotype has more than one count but fewer than ten. The V call is TRBV6-1, the J call TRBJ2-2, with D possibly TRBD1 on 6 matching bases. V lost 5 bases, J lost 5 bases, and 18 bases lay in between. The CDR3 sequence is 16 residues long. The germline gives CDR1 MNHNS, CDR2 SASEGT. The CDR3: CASSPGTRVGTGELFF. CDR3 DNA sequence: TGTGCCAGCAGTCCCGGGACACGGGTGGGGACCGGGGAGCTGTTTTTT.

This clonotype was detected a few times. This chain connects TRBV12-3 or TRBV12-4 to TRBJ1-2; 7 nucleotides line up with TRBD1. The CDR3 is made up of 13 amino acids. V shed 7 bases and J 6 bases; nucleotides not matched to a gene: 8. As DNA, the CDR3 is TGTGCCAGCACCCCGACAGGGATGGATGGCTACACCTTC. Translating gives CASTPTGMDGYTF.

The rearrangement links TRBV10-3 to TRBJ2-7, with D possibly being TRBD2 (6 bases). V was pared by 7 bases and J by 4 bases, with 17 bases between. This CDR3 has 14 residues. The germline gives CDR1 ENHRY, CDR2 SYGVKD. CDR3 bases: TGTGCCATCAACCGAGAGGGACTCATATACGAGCAGTACTTC. Translating it yields CAINREGLIYEQYF.

This clonotype showed up many times. The chain recombines TRBV10-2 with TRBJ2-5; unclear D gene. The length of the CDR3 is 12 residues. Trimming cost V 3 bases and J 1 base, with 3 bases left between them. Germline CDR1 reads WSHSY; CDR2 reads SAAADI. In DNA form, the CDR3 reads TGCGCCAGCAGTGACACCCAAGAGACCCAGTACTTC. Amino acid sequence: CASSDTQETQYF.

For this clonotype: A read error may produce the germline difference seen at one junction end. The rearrangement uses TRBV5-1 and TRBJ2-7; a possible D gene is TRBD1 (5 bases). CDR3 size: 14 residues. The V gene's germline CDR1 is SGHRS and CDR2 YFSETQ. The CDR3: CAISLKAGSYEQYF. For the CDR3, the DNA is TGCGCCATCAGCTTGAAGGCAGGGTCCTACGAGCAGTACTTC.

The CDR3 DNA sequence: TGTGCCAGCAGTTTGGGACAGGAGCTCTGGAACACTGAAGCTTTCTTT. Translated: CASSLGQELWNTEAFF. The rearrangement joins TRBV12-3 or TRBV12-4 to TRBJ1-1, with TRBD1 identical over 8 bases. The CDR3 is 16 residues long. The trim removed 3 bases at V and 1 base at J, leaving 7 bases unmatched.

At least ten counts were recorded for this clonotype. The gene calls are TRBV6-2 or TRBV6-3 and TRBJ1-2; D perhaps matches TRBD1 (6 bases). V dropped 6 bases and J dropped 3 bases, with 17 bases sitting between them. From germline, CDR1 is MNHEY and CDR2 SVGEGT. The CDR3 spans 15 residues. DNA for the CDR3: TGTGCCAGCAGAGAAACCGGAACAGGGCACTATGGCTACACCTTC. This codes for CASRETGTGHYGYTF.

This rearrangement joins TRBV7-9 to TRBJ1-2, with a weak D call TRBD1 (5 bases). The V end was cut by 5 bases, the J end by 8 bases, with 18 bases between. The V gene's germline CDR1 is SEHNR and CDR2 FQNEAQ (reference sequence). The CDR3 length is 14 residues. The CDR3 DNA reads TGTGCCAGCAGCCTGGGGGATTCTTTCGGAGGCTACACCTTC. Protein: CASSLGDSFGGYTF.

In its sample, this clonotype was seen many times. J is TRBJ2-4 and V is TRBV12-3 or TRBV12-4; D is ambiguous. The CDR3 runs 16 residues. V was shortened by 0 bases and J by 6 bases, with 15 bases between the two germline ends. The CDR3 region is CASSLAALGLGNIQYF. The CDR3 region has the DNA TGTGCCAGCAGTTTAGCTGCCTTAGGTCTTGGAAACATTCAGTACTTC.

The chain employs TRBV7-9 and TRBJ2-5, with D perhaps being TRBD1 or TRBD2 (7 bases each). This CDR3 is 14 amino acids long. Germline V gene sequence: CDR1 SEHNR, CDR2 FQNEAQ (reference sequence). V lost 5 bases to trimming and J lost 4 bases, with 14 bases between them. The CDR3 region is CASSGSGTVETQYF. CDR3 DNA sequence: TGTGCCAGCAGCGGAAGCGGGACAGTAGAGACCCAGTACTTC. Full variable domain (outside the CDR3, taken from reference TRBV7-9 and TRBJ2-5): DTGVSQNPRHKITKRGQNVTFRCDPISEHNRLYWYRQTLGQGPEFLTYFQNEAQLEKSRLLSDRFSAERPKGSFSTLEIQRTEQGDSAMYLCASSGSGTVETQYFGPGTRLLVL.

The table lists this clonotype with many counts. The chain carries TRBV2 and TRBJ1-5; perhaps TRBD1 as D (5 bases). The CDR3 length is 15 residues. With 6 bases removed from V and 2 bases from J, the gap between germline ends came to 14 bases. The V gene's germline CDR1 is SNHLY and CDR2 FYNNEI. The CDR3: CASSDGGFGNQPQHF. CDR3 bases: TGTGCCAGCAGCGATGGGGGATTCGGCAATCAGCCCCAGCATTTT.

This clonotype showed up many times. The chain combines TRBV7-2 with TRBJ2-7; D is undetermined. The CDR3 length is 14 residues. With 5 bases removed from V and 5 bases from J, the gap between germline ends came to 16 bases. Germline-derived CDR1 and CDR2 are SGHTA and FQGNSA. The CDR3 DNA follows: TGTGCCAGCAGCCCATTGGGAACACCCAACGAGCAGTACTTC. Its protein is CASSPLGTPNEQYF. The full variable domain, with the rest looked up from reference TRBV7-2 and TRBJ2-7, is GAGVSQSPSNKVTEKGKDVELRCDPISGHTALYWYRQSLGQGLEFLIYFQGNSAPDKSGLPSDRFSAERTGGSVSTLTIQRTQQEDSAVYLCASSPLGTPNEQYFGPGTRLTVT.

This clonotype was counted a few times. The chain uses TRBV6-2 or TRBV6-3 and TRBJ2-3, with D perhaps matching TRBD1 (5 bases). Between the trimmed V and J ends, which lost 5 bases and 3 bases, there was a span of 21 bases. The CDR3 has 17 amino acids. The germline V gene encodes CDR1 MNHEY and CDR2 SVGEGT. The CDR3: CASSTIEGARGTDTQYF. The CDR3 region has the DNA TGTGCCAGCAGTACGATAGAAGGGGCTAGGGGAACAGATACGCAGTATTTT.